This TCR beta chain was identified in a study of PD-1 blockade in classical Hodgkin lymphoma (dated by TCRdb to 2018 to 2021). Looking at the study overall: Nivolumab dosing was 3 mg/kg intravenously every 2 weeks, continuing until either disease progression or unacceptable toxicity. The study used TCR beta sequencing and CyTOF to define a peripheral blood immune signature of response to PD-1 blockade in classical Hodgkin lymphoma.

Turning to this clone: Its recognized antigen is unknown. One junction end disagrees with the germline gene, perhaps due to a read error.

Overall study results and their limits: Patients starting nivolumab less than 1 year after ASCT had lower diversity and were excluded from later analyses to avoid confounding by immune reconstitution. By C4D1, a significant rise was seen in CD4+ TCR diversity but not in CD8+ TCR diversity (p=0.0027 vs p=0.16), and the rise was most apparent among complete responders (p=0.02). Newly diagnosed patients were reported to have lower baseline TCR diversity than healthy donors, and relapsed/refractory patients were reported to have lower baseline TCR diversity still. Only a single clinical trial cohort was studied, and what caused the repertoire differences, possibly disease activity or prior therapy, remained undefined. Baseline diversity similar to that of newly diagnosed patients was observed in trial patients achieving complete response, whereas significantly lower diversity was observed in partial responders and progressors.

The Qiagen DNeasy kit was used to extract genomic DNA both from unsorted PBMCs and from the negatively selected CD4+ and CD8+ fractions. Using primers that anneal to V and J segments, immunoSEQ multiplex PCR amplified the TCR beta CDR3 regions. A synthetic immune receptor repertoire was used to minimize amplification bias, and any residual bias was removed computationally once sequencing was done. Per the authors' processing: Custom Python scripts were used to quantify repertoire diversity as the Shannon entropy index. The unsorted, CD4+ and CD8+ repertoires were each analyzed separately, with the exception of combined analyses, where CD4+ and CD8+ sequences were merged in silico. Clonal expansion was defined as a frequency increase of at least 2-fold after treatment compared with C1D1, and clones undetected at baseline were assigned a pseudocount of 0.5. Singleton clones were defined as clones with 0 or 1 copy at C1D1, and non-singleton clones were defined as clones with 2 or more copies. Clones expanded in unsorted samples were annotated as CD4+, CD8+ or unknown by matching protein sequences in sorted samples from the same patient. Wilcoxon tests on paired samples were used to test changes in diversity from C1D1 to C4D1. TCRdb mirrors the immuneACCESS table, restricted to in-frame sequences. Some clones are absent from its copies; in checked studies, under half trace to an unresolved V gene, and the reason for the others is unknown. D and trimming come from the DNA, and the V and J calls and clone size come from that table. This sample gives over 20,000 clones in total; 85% to 90% of them show up just once. In total, the top ten clones hold roughly 2.5% of the sample.

The sample's time point label, decoded: cycle 1 day 1 (C1D1), immediately before nivolumab initiation. Every trial patient had relapsed after autologous stem cell transplantation, and cohorts A, B and C differed in prior brentuximab vedotin exposure. The trial cohort comprised around 60 patients with relapsed/refractory classical Hodgkin lymphoma whose best overall responses were complete response, partial response or progressive disease. In the multi-cohort phase II CheckMate 205 trial, trial patients received single-agent nivolumab. An independent review committee assessed best overall response using the 2007 International Working Group response criteria. Trial PBMCs were collected immediately before nivolumab initiation (C1D1) and during therapy at cycle 2 day 1 and cycle 4 day 1. Peripheral blood was collected in 8 mL Vacutainer Cell Preparation Tubes, from which PBMCs were isolated by centrifugation and then cryopreserved.

The specimen was peripheral blood mononuclear cells (PBMCs), collected at baseline. The sequence was obtained from a human donor with classical Hodgkin lymphoma.

The DNA sequence follows: TGTGCCAGCAGGGAAGACTCGTACCAGCCCCAGCATTTT. This yields the protein CASREDSYQPQHF. The chain is made from TRBV6-1 and TRBJ1-5, with the D segment identity uncertain. The germline V gene specifies MNHNS as CDR1 and SASEGT as CDR2. From the cysteine through the phenylalanine, the CDR3 covers 13 amino acids. Only the CDR3 portion is preserved as DNA: 39 bases, with reading frame beginning at the first base.